This T cell receptor (beta chain) was observed in a study of CD8 T cells in ankylosing spondylitis. Findings of the study overall: Typical of ankylosing spondylitis blood, it appeared, was a TCR beta motif of several highly homologous variants.

At least ten counts were recorded for this clonotype. What it binds is not known. TCRdb reprocessed the 5' RACE reads via MiXCR and lists one record per CDR3 protein. Of roughly 240,000 distinct CDR3 sequences listed, approximately 7.6% are singletons. Sequenced input: blood, either unsorted or a sorted T cell fraction (not recorded which). This TCR was recovered from a female donor with ankylosing spondylitis or in good health (not recorded which).

The CDR3 region has the DNA TGTGCCAGCAGCTTAGTTGGGGGGCGAGAGACCCAGTACTTC. As protein: CASSLVGGRETQYF. The chain uses TRBV11-2 and TRBJ2-5, with D possibly called TRBD1 or TRBD2 (6 bases each). V was pared by 1 base and J by 4 bases, with 10 bases between. CDR1 is SGHAT and CDR2 is FQNNGV in the germline V gene. The CDR3 contains 14 residues.